The entry that follows covers one T cell receptor beta chain sequence. Its target is not known. Other DNA sequences in the same sample also yield this CDR3. The data were taken from a study of shared clonotypes between healthy human individuals. Findings and caveats of the study: Blood was the only sampled material, and tissue repertoires likely differ.

Deep-level running was used for the assay. Generated by immunoSEQ multiplex PCR, the TCRdb table keeps only in-frame clones and is missing some. The repertoire consists of roughly 1,000,000 clones, with about 80% occurring once and the leading ten covering roughly 0.65%. V dropped 4 bases and J dropped 4 bases, with 8 bases sitting between them. The CDR3 contains 12 residues. The germline CDR1 and CDR2 sequences are SEHNR and FQNEAQ (reference sequence). Sample: memory CD4+ T cells from PBMCs. The subset is: CD45RA-negative fraction. This chain connects TRBV7-9 to TRBJ2-7; tentatively, D is TRBD1 (5 bases). This receptor was obtained from a man aged 18-30 years in good health. Some clones in this sample may be carry-over from other donors' samples. In DNA form, the CDR3 reads TGTGCCAGCAGCTGGACATCTTACGAGCAGTACTTC. Its translation is CASSWTSYEQYF.